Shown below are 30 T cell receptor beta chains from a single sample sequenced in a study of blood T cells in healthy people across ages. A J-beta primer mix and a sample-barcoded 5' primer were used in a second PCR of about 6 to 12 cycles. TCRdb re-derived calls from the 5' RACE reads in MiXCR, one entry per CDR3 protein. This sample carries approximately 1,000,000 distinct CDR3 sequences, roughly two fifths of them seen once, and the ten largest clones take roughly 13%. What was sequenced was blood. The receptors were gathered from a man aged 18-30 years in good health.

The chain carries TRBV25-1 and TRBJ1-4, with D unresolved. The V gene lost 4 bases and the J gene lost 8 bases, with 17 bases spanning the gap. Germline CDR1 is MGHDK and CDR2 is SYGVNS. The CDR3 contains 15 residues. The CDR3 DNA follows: TGTGCCAGCAGTGCGCCCAACATGGGAGGGGAAAAACTGTTTTTT. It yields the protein CASSAPNMGGEKLFF. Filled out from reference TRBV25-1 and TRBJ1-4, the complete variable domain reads EADIYQTPRYLVIGTGKKITLECSQTMGHDKMYWYQQDPGMELHLIHYSYGVNSTEKGDLSSESTVSRIRTEHFPLTLESARPSHTSQYLCASSAPNMGGEKLFFGSGTQLSVL.

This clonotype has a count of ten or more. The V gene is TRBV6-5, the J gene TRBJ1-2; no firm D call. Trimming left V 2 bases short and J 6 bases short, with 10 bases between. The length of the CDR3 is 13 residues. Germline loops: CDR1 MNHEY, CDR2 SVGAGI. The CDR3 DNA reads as TGTGCCAGCAGTTACGCCCAAGAGGATGGCTACACCTTC. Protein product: CASSYAQEDGYTF.

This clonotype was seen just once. In DNA form, the CDR3 reads TGCAGTGCTAGAACCGTTGGGTCCGTCGGAGAACTGTTTTTT. Protein sequence: CSARTVGSVGELFF. J is TRBJ1-4 and V is TRBV20-1; D not certain. Germline assignment: CDR1 DFQATT and CDR2 SNEGSKA (reference sequence). This CDR3 is 14 amino acids long. V lost 2 bases, J lost 12 bases, and 19 bases lay in between.

The DNA of the CDR3 is TGCGCCAGCAGCCAAGAAGGCCAGTACGAGCAGTACTTC. Translation: CASSQEGQYEQYF. V and J are TRBV4-1 and TRBJ2-7; D ambiguous. Trimming left V 0 bases short and J 4 bases short, with 7 bases between. CDR1 and CDR2 from the germline V gene are MGHRA and YSYEKL. There are 13 residues in the CDR3.

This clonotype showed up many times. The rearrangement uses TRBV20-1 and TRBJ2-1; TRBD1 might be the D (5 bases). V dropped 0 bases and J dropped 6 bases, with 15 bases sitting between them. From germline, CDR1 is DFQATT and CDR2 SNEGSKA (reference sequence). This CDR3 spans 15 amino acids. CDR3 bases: TGCAGTGCTAGAGAAACAGGAACTACACTCAATGAGCAGTTCTTC. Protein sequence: CSARETGTTLNEQFF.

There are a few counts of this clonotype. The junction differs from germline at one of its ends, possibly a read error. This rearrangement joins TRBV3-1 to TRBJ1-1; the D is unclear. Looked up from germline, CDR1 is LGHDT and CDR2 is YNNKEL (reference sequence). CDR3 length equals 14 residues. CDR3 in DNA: TGCGCCAGCAGCCACGGAGGTTTGAACACTGAAGCTTTCTTT. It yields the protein CASSHGGLNTEAFF. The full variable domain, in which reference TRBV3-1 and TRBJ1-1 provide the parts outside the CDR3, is DTAVSQTPKYLVTQMGNDKSIKCEQNLGHDTMYWYKQDSKKFLKIMFSYNNKELIINETVPNRFSPKSPDKAHLNLHINSLELGDSAVYFCASSHGGLNTEAFFGQGTRLTVV.

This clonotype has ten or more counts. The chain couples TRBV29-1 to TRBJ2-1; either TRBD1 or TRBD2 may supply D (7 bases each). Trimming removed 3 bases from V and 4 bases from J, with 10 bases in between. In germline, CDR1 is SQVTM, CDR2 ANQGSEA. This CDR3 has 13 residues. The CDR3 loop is CSVDRGGYNEQFF. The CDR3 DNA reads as TGCAGCGTTGACAGGGGGGGGTACAATGAGCAGTTCTTC.

The CDR3 bases are TGTGCCAGCAGCCCTACATGGAAGAACACTGAAGCTTTCTTT. Translation: CASSPTWKNTEAFF. The rearrangement joins TRBV14 to TRBJ1-1, with D unresolved. The V end lost 4 bases, the J end lost 1 base, and 10 bases lay between the germline ends. CDR3 length: 14 residues. Germline CDR1 is SGHDN and CDR2 is FVKESK.

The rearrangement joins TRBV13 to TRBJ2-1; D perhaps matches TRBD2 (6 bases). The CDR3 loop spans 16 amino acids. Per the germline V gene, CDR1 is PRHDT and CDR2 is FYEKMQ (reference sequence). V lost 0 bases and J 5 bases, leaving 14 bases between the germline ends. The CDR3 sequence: CASSLGLALKHNEQFF. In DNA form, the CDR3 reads TGTGCCAGCAGCTTAGGCCTAGCGTTAAAACACAATGAGCAGTTCTTC.

CDR3 in DNA: TGTGCCAGCAGTTACCTCCGGCAGGGGAGACAAGAGACCCAGTACTTC. Amino acid sequence: CASSYLRQGRQETQYF. The chain links TRBV6-2 or TRBV6-3 to TRBJ2-5, with D perhaps matching TRBD1 (6 bases). The V end was cut by 2 bases, the J end by 2 bases, with 15 bases between. CDR1 is MNHEY, CDR2 SVGEGT, per germline. The CDR3 loop spans 16 amino acids.

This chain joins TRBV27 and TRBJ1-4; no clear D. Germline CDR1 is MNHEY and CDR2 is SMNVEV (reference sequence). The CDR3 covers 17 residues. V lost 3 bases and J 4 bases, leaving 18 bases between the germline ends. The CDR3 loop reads CASSFSGHGWGNEKLFF. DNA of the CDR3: TGTGCCAGCAGTTTTTCTGGGCACGGATGGGGTAATGAAAAACTGTTTTTT.

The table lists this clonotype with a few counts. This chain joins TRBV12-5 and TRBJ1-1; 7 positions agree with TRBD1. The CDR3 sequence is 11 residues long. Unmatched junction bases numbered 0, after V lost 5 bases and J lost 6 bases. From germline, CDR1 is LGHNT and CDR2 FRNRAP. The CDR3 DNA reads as TGTGCTAGTGGTACAGGGGCTGAAGCTTTCTTT. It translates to CASGTGAEAFF.

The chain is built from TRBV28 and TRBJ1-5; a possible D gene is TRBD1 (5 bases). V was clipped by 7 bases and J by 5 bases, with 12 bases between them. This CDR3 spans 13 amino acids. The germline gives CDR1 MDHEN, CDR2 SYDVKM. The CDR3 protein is CASISGKDQPQHF. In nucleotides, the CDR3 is TGTGCCAGCATATCAGGGAAGGATCAGCCCCAGCATTTT.

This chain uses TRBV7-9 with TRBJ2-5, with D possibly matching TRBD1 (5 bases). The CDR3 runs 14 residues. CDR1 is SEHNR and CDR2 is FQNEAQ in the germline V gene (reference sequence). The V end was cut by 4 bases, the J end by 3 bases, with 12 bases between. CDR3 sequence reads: CASSSRIGEETQYF. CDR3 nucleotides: TGTGCCAGCAGCTCCCGGATAGGGGAAGAGACCCAGTACTTC.

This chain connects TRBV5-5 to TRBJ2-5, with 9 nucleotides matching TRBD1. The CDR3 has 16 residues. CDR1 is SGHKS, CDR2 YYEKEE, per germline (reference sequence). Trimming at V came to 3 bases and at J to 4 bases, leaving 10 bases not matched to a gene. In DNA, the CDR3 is TGTGCCAGCAGCTATCCCGGGACAGGGAACGGAGAGACCCAGTACTTC. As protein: CASSYPGTGNGETQYF. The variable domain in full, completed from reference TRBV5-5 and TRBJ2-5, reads DAGVTQSPTHLIKTRGQQVTLRCSPISGHKSVSWYQQVLGQGPQFIFQYYEKEERGRGNFPDRFSARQFPNYSSELNVNALLLGDSALYLCASSYPGTGNGETQYFGPGTRLLVL.

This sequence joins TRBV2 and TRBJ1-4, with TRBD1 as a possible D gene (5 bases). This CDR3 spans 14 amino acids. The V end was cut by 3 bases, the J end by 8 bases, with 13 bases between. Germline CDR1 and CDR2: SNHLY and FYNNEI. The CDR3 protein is CASSEGVVQEKLFF. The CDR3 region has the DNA TGTGCCAGCAGTGAGGGGGTGGTTCAAGAAAAACTGTTTTTT.

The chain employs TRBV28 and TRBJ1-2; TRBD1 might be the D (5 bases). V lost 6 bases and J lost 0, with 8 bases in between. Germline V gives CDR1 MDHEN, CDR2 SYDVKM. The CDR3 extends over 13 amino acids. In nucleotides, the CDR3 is TGTGCCAGCAGGCAGGGAGCTAACTATGGCTACACCTTC. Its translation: CASRQGANYGYTF.

CDR3 DNA: TGTGCCAGCAGTGACTCGTACGCAGCTAGCGGGGGGCACAATGAGCAGTTCTTC. Amino acids: CASSDSYAASGGHNEQFF. This sequence joins TRBV6-4 and TRBJ2-1; TRBD2 aligns across 11 bases. The CDR3 runs to 18 residues. The germline CDR1 and CDR2 sequences are MRHNA and SNTAGT. With 0 bases clipped from V and 5 bases from J, the junction kept 9 bases outside the gene matches.

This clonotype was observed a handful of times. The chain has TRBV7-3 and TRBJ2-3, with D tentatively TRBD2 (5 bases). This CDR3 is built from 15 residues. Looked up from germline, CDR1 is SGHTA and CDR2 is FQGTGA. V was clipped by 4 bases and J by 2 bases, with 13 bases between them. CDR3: CASSSTLEHTDTQYF. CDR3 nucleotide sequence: TGTGCCAGCAGCTCTACACTAGAACACACAGATACGCAGTATTTT.

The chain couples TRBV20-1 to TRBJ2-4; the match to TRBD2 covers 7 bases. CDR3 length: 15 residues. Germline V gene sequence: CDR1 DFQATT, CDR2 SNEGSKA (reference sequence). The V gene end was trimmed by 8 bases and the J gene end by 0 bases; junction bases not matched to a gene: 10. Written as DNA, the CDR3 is TGCAGTCCCCGGGGAGGGGTTATAGCCAAAAACATTCAGTACTTC. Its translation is CSPRGGVIAKNIQYF.

The CDR3 reads CASRGTPGNTIYF. The CDR3 nucleotides read TGTGCCAGCAGGGGGACGCCTGGAAACACCATATATTTT. The chain uses TRBV12-3 or TRBV12-4 and TRBJ1-3, with D possibly matching TRBD1 (5 bases). The CDR3 loop spans 13 amino acids. The V end was cut by 6 bases, the J end by 2 bases, with 8 bases between.

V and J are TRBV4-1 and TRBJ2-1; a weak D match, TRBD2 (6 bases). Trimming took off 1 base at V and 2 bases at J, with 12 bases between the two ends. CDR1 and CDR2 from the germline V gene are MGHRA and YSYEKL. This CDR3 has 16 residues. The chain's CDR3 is CASSQGFSGTYNEQFF. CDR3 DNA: TGCGCCAGCAGCCAAGGGTTTAGCGGTACCTACAATGAGCAGTTCTTC.

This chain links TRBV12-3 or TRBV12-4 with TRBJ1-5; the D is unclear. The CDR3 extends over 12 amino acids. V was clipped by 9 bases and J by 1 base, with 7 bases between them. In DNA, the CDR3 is TGTGCCAGTGATCGAAGCAATCAGCCCCAGCATTTT. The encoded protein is CASDRSNQPQHF.

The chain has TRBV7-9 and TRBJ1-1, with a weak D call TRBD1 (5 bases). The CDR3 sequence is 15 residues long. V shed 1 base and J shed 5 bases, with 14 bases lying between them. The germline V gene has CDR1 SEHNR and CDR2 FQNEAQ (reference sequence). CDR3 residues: CASSLGYQGGTEAFF. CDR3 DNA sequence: TGTGCCAGCAGCTTAGGTTATCAGGGAGGGACTGAAGCTTTCTTT.

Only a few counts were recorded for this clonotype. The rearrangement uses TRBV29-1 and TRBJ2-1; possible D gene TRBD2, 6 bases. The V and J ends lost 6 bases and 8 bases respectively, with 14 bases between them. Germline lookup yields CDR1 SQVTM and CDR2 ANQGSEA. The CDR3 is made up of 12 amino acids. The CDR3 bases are TGCAGCGTCGCGACTAGGTGGGATGAGCAGTTCTTC. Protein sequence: CSVATRWDEQFF.

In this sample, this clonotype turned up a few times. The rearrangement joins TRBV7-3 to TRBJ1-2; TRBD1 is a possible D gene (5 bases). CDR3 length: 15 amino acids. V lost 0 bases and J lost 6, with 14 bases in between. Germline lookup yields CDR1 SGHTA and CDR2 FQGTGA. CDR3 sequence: CASSLTVNRPNGYTF. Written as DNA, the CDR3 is TGTGCCAGCAGCTTAACGGTTAACAGGCCTAATGGCTACACCTTC.

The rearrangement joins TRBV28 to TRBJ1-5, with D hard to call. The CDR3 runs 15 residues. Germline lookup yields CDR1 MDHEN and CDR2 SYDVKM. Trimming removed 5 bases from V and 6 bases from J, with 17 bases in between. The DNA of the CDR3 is TGTGCCAGCAGTCTCCTTACCAGAGACTTTCAGCCCCAGCATTTT. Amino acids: CASSLLTRDFQPQHF.

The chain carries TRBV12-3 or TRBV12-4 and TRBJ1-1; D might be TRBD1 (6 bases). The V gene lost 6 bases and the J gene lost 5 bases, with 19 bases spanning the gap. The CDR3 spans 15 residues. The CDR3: CASSPSEGGATEAFF. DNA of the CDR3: TGTGCCAGCAGCCCGTCGGAGGGGGGCGCAACTGAAGCTTTCTTT.

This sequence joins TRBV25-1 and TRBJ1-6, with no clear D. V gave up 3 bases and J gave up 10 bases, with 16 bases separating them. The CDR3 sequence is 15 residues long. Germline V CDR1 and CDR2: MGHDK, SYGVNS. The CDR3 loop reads CASSDISSVRSPLHF. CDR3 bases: TGTGCCAGCAGTGACATCTCGAGCGTTCGGTCACCCCTCCACTTT.

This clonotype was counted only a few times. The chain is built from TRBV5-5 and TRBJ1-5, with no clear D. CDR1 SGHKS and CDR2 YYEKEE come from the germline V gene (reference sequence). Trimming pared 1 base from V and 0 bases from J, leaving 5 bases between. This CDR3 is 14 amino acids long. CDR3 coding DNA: TGTGCCAGCAGCTTGTGGGATAGCAATCAGCCCCAGCATTTT. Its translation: CASSLWDSNQPQHF. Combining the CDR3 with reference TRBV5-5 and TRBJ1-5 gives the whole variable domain DAGVTQSPTHLIKTRGQQVTLRCSPISGHKSVSWYQQVLGQGPQFIFQYYEKEERGRGNFPDRFSARQFPNYSSELNVNALLLGDSALYLCASSLWDSNQPQHFGDGTRLSIL.